The TCR beta chain under discussion was sequenced for a study of OX40 agonist ivuxolimab in advanced cancers. Points from the study as a whole: In the expanded peripheral T cells, antigen specificity was never determined.

Repertoires were generated with immunoSEQ multiplex PCR, while TCRdb's copy carries only in-frame clones and drops some. This sample has about 80,000 clones, with more than 90% found just once. CDR3 length: 13 residues. In germline, CDR1 is SGHAT, CDR2 FQDESV (reference sequence). Trimming removed 3 bases at V and 2 bases at J, with 7 bases between. For this clone: What it recognizes is unknown.

The sequencing here drew on CD4+ or CD8+ T cells sorted from blood, taken in a trial of the OX40 agonist ivuxolimab. The source of this sequence is an adult with an advanced solid tumor such as melanoma, head and neck, liver or kidney cancer. The rearrangement links TRBV11-1 to TRBJ2-5, with D perhaps matching TRBD1 (6 bases). The CDR3 here is CASSFGTQETQYF. CDR3 bases: TGTGCCAGCAGCTTTGGGACACAAGAGACCCAGTACTTC.